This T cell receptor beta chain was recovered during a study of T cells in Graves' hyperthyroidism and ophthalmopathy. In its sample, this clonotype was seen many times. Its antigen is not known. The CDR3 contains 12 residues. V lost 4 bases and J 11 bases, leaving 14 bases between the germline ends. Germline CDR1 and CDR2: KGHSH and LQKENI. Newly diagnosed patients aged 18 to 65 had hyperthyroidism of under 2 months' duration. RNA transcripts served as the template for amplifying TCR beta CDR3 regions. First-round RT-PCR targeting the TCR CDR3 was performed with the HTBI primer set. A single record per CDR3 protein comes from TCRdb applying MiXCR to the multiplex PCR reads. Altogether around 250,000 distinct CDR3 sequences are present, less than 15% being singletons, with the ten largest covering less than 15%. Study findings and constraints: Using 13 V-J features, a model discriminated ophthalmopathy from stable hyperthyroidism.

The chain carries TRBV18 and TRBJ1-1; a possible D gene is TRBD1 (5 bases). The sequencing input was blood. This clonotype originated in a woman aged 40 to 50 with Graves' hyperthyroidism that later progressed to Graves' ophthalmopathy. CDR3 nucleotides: TGTGCCAGCTCACGGACTCCGGGGGACGCTTTCTTT. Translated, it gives CASSRTPGDAFF.